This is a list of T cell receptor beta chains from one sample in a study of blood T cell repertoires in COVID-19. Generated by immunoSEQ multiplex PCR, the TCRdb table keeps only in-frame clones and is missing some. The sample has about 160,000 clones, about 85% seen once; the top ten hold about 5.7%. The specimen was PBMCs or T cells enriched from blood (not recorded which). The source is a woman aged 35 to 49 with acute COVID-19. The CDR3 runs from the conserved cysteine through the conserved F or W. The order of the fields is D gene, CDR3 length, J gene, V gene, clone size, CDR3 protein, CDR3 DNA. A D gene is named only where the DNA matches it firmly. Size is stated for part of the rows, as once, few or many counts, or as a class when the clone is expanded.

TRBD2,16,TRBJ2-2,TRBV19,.,CASSDYSGRNTGELFF,TGTGCCAGTAGTGATTATAGCGGGAGAAACACCGGGGAGCTGTTTTTT
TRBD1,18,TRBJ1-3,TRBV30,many,CAWSVLDRGSSSGNTIYF,TGTGCCTGGAGTGTCTTAGACAGGGGGTCCTCCTCTGGAAACACCATATATTTT
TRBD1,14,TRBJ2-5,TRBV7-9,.,CASSSGQGVETQYF,TGTGCCAGCAGTTCGGGACAGGGGGTAGAGACCCAGTACTTC
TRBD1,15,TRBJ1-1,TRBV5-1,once,CASSPGQGQNTEAFF,TGCGCCAGCAGCCCGGGACAGGGACAGAACACTGAAGCTTTCTTT
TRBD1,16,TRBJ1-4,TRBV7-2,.,CASSLVGTATNEKLFF,TGTGCCAGCAGCTTAGTAGGGACAGCAACTAATGAAAAACTGTTTTTT
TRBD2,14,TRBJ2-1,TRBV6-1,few,CASSDLAGVNEQFF,TGTGCCAGCAGTGATCTAGCGGGAGTGAATGAGCAGTTCTTC
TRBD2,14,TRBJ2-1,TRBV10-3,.,CAISPSGGTFEQFF,TGTGCCATCAGCCCTAGCGGCGGGACTTTTGAGCAGTTCTTC
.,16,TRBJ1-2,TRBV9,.,CASSPINSNANYGYTF,TGTGCCAGCAGCCCCATCAACAGTAACGCTAACTATGGCTACACCTTC
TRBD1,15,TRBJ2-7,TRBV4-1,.,CASSQPGQGPYEQYF,TGCGCCAGCAGCCAACCGGGACAGGGCCCCTACGAGCAGTACTTC
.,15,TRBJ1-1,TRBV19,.,CASSIEGGVNTEAFF,TGTGCCAGTAGTATAGAAGGGGGTGTGAACACTGAAGCTTTCTTT
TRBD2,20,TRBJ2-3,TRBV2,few,CASSDPGLEALSNTGDTQYF,TGTGCCAGCAGCGACCCGGGACTAGAGGCCTTATCGAATACGGGGGATACGCAGTATTTT
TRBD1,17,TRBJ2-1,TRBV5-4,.,CASSFSLGQDINNEQFF,TGTGCCAGCAGCTTCTCCCTCGGACAGGACATTAACAATGAGCAGTTCTTC
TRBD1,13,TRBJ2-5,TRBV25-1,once,CASSSTGVETQYF,TGTGCCAGCAGTTCGACAGGGGTCGAGACCCAGTACTTC
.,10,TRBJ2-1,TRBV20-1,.,CSANNNEQFF,TGCAGTGCTAACAACAATGAGCAGTTCTTC
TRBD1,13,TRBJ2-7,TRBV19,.,CATSDRPSYEQYF,TGTGCCACCTCGGACAGGCCGTCCTACGAGCAGTACTTC
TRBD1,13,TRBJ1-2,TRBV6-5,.,CASSLQGNNGYTF,TGTGCCAGCAGTCTACAGGGGAACAATGGCTACACCTTC
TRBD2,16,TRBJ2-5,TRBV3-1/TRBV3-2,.,CASSQGGAGTQETQYF,TGTGCCAGCAGCCAAGGGGGAGCGGGGACCCAAGAGACCCAGTACTTC
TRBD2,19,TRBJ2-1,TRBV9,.,CASSGPGPGLAGGTNEQFF,TGTGCCAGCAGCGGACCGGGACCAGGACTAGCGGGAGGGACCAATGAGCAGTTCTTC
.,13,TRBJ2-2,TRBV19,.,CASSPWGLGELFF,TGTGCCAGTAGCCCGTGGGGGCTCGGGGAGCTGTTTTTT
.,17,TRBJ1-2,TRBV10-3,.,CAISESGAADDYYGYTF,TGTGCCATCAGTGAGTCTGGGGCAGCCGATGACTACTATGGCTACACCTTC
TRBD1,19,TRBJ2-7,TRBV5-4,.,CASSLGRDRPVQRSYEQYF,TGTGCCAGCAGCTTGGGGCGGGACAGGCCTGTCCAAAGATCCTACGAGCAGTACTTC
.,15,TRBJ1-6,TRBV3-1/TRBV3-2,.,CASSQLRAVGSPLHF,TGTGCCAGCAGCCAACTCAGGGCTGTCGGTTCACCCCTCCACTTT
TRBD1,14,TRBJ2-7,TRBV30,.,CAWSVQGASYEQYF,TGTGCCTGGAGTGTACAGGGGGCAAGCTACGAGCAGTACTTC
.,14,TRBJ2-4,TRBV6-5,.,CASSSPDGERIQYF,TGTGCCAGCAGTTCCCCCGACGGGGAACGCATTCAGTACTTC
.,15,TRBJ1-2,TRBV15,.,CATSRDPGVNYGYTF,TGTGCCACCAGCAGAGATCCAGGGGTGAACTATGGCTACACCTTC
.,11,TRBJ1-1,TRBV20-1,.,CSASRGTEAFF,TGCAGTGCTAGCAGGGGCACTGAAGCTTTCTTT
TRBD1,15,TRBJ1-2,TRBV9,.,CASSVGTAANYGYTF,TGTGCCAGCAGCGTCGGGACAGCAGCTAACTATGGCTACACCTTC
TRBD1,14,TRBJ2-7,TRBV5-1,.,CASRFGTGGHEQYF,TGCGCCAGCAGGTTCGGGACAGGGGGCCACGAGCAGTACTTC
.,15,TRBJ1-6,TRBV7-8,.,CASSSDSTYNSPLHF,TGTGCCAGCAGCTCGGACAGTACCTATAATTCACCCCTCCACTTT
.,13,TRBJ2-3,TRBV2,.,CASMISGFDTQYF,TGTGCCAGCATGATATCAGGTTTCGATACGCAGTATTTT
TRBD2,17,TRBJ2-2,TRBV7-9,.,CASSLAGSGRNTGELFF,TGTGCCAGCAGCTTAGCGGGAAGCGGGAGAAACACCGGGGAGCTGTTTTTT
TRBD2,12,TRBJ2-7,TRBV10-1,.,CASSYGGSEQYF,TGCGCCAGCAGTTACGGGGGGTCCGAGCAGTACTTC
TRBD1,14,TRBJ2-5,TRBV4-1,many,CASSQRQGDETQYF,TGCGCCAGCAGCCAACGACAGGGCGATGAGACCCAGTACTTC
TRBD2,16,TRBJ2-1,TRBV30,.,CAWNFPASGGVNEQFF,TGTGCCTGGAATTTCCCCGCTAGCGGCGGTGTCAATGAGCAGTTCTTC
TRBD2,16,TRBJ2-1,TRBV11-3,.,CVSSSAMREAYNEQFF,TGTGTCAGCAGCTCAGCCATGCGGGAGGCCTACAATGAGCAGTTCTTC
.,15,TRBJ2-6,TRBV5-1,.,CASSPPMAGANVLTF,TGCGCCAGCAGCCCCCCCATGGCAGGGGCCAACGTCCTGACTTTC
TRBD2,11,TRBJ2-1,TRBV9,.,CASSPGGEQFF,TGTGCCAGCAGCCCCGGGGGGGAGCAGTTCTTC
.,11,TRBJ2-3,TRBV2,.,CASSIKDTQYF,TGTGCCAGCAGTATCAAAGATACGCAGTATTTT
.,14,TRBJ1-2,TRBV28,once,CASRNPIGGDGYTF,TGTGCCAGCAGAAACCCTATAGGAGGGGATGGCTACACCTTC
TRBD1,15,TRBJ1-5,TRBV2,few,CAVQNRTGVIQPQHF,TGTGCCGTCCAAAACAGGACAGGGGTTATTCAGCCCCAGCATTTT
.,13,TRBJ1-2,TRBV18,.,CASSPSLAYGYTF,TGTGCCAGCTCACCAAGTTTAGCCTATGGCTACACCTTC
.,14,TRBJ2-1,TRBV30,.,CAWSNYPIDNEQFF,TGTGCCTGGAGTAACTACCCAATTGACAATGAGCAGTTCTTC
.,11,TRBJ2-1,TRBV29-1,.,CSVEWQNEQFF,TGCAGCGTTGAATGGCAAAATGAGCAGTTCTTC
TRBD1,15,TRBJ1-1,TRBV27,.,CASSISTGGNTEAFF,TGTGCCAGCAGTATTTCGACAGGGGGGAACACTGAAGCTTTCTTT
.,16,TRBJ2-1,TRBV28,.,CASSLGKFGSYNEQFF,TGTGCCAGCAGTTTAGGCAAGTTTGGCTCCTACAATGAGCAGTTCTTC
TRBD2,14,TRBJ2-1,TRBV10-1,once,CASSTSGAPHEQFF,TGCGCCAGCAGTACTAGCGGTGCCCCCCATGAGCAGTTCTTC
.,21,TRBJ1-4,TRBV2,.,CASSEVILGGSQLLMTEGLFF,TGTGCCAGCAGTGAAGTGATCTTGGGGGGGTCCCAACTGCTAATGACAGAGGGACTGTTTTTT
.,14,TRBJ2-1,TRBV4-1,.,CASSQGSSANEQFF,TGCGCCAGCAGCCAAGGATCTAGCGCTAATGAGCAGTTCTTC
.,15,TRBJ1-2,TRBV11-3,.,CASSLDSSDNYGYTF,TGTGCCAGCAGCTTAGATTCGAGCGATAACTATGGCTACACCTTC
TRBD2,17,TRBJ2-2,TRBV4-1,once,CASSQDFMAGATGELFF,TGCGCCAGCAGCCAAGACTTCATGGCGGGAGCCACCGGGGAGCTGTTTTTT
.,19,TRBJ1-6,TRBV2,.,CASSDGGSRPYTYNSPLHF,TGTGCCAGCAGTGATGGAGGGTCGAGGCCGTACACCTATAATTCACCCCTCCACTTT
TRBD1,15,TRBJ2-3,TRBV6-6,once,CASLHRDRVTDTQYF,TGTGCCAGCCTGCACCGGGACAGGGTCACAGATACGCAGTATTTT